These 15 T cell receptor beta chains were sequenced from one sample in a study of blood T cell repertoires in COVID-19. The repertoire was sequenced with immunoSEQ multiplex PCR; TCRdb's copy has only in-frame clones and lacks some. Of about 83,000 clones listed, approximately 86% are singletons. Sequencing used peripheral blood. The origin of the receptors is a woman older than 75 in a cohort sampled during active or convalescent COVID-19.

The table lists this clone with a few counts. The J gene is TRBJ2-7, the V gene TRBV5-6, with 7 positions matching TRBD2. This CDR3 has 14 residues. Looked up from germline, CDR1 is SGHDT and CDR2 is YYEEEE. The trim removed 3 bases at V and 0 bases at J, leaving 3 bases unmatched. CDR3 amino acids: CASSSGGNSYEQYV. In DNA form, the CDR3 reads TGTGCCAGCAGCTCGGGGGGTAACTCCTACGAGCAGTACGTC.

This sequence joins TRBV27 and TRBJ2-1, with TRBD2 matching 8 bases. This CDR3 is built from 14 residues. V gave up 9 bases and J gave up 6 bases; unmatched junction bases: 10. Germline values: CDR1 MNHEY, CDR2 SMNVEV (reference sequence). The CDR3 region has the DNA TGTGCCAGTACCCGGGGGGGAGGGATCAATGAGCAGTTCTTC. Translation: CASTRGGGINEQFF.

A single count supports this clone. V usage is TRBV7-6 and J usage is TRBJ2-1, with D tentatively TRBD1 (6 bases). The CDR3 loop spans 13 amino acids. With 5 bases removed from V and 8 bases from J, the gap between germline ends came to 13 bases. Germline lookup yields CDR1 SGHVS and CDR2 FNYEAQ. The chain's CDR3 is CASSLDRIDEQFF. The CDR3 nucleotides read TGTGCCAGCAGCCTAGACAGGATCGATGAGCAGTTCTTC.

The CDR3 nucleotides read TGTGCCAGCAGTGGGGGTGGACAGGGTAACTATGGCTACACCTTC. This encodes CASSGGGQGNYGYTF. This sequence joins TRBV2 and TRBJ1-2; 8 nucleotides match TRBD1. V was clipped by 4 bases and J by 1 base; unmatched bases: 5. Germline lookup yields CDR1 SNHLY and CDR2 FYNNEI. The CDR3 extends over 15 amino acids.

The V call is TRBV28, the J call TRBJ2-7, with D possibly TRBD1 on 7 matching bases. The V gene lost 7 bases and the J gene lost 4 bases, with 11 bases spanning the gap. There are 12 residues in the CDR3. The germline CDR1 and CDR2 sequences are MDHEN and SYDVKM. CDR3 loop: CASTRGTYEQYF. For the CDR3, the DNA is TGTGCCAGCACCAGGGGGACTTACGAGCAGTACTTC.

J is TRBJ1-2 and V is TRBV12-2; the table's D call TRBD1 went unverified against the DNA. TRBV12-2 is labeled a pseudogene. The CDR3 runs 15 residues. This CDR3 is CASRPRDRKNYGYTF. The CDR3 coding sequence is TGTGCAAGTCGCCCACGGGACAGAAAAAACTATGGCTACACCTTC.

V usage is TRBV20-1 and J usage is TRBJ1-2; D is uncertain. CDR1 is DFQATT and CDR2 is SNEGSKA in the germline V gene (reference sequence). V lost 3 bases to trimming and J lost 4 bases, with 9 bases between them. The CDR3 loop spans 12 amino acids. As DNA, the CDR3 is TGCAGTGCTAGTAATAACGGCTATGGCTACACCTTC. Translation: CSASNNGYGYTF.

The gene calls are TRBV19 and TRBJ1-5, with unresolved D. Germline V gene lookup returns CDR1 LNHDA and CDR2 SQIVND (reference sequence). The CDR3 has 15 amino acids. Trimming left V 4 bases short and J 3 bases short, with 13 bases between. The CDR3 protein is CASSTGLGNNQPQHF. The CDR3 region has the DNA TGTGCCAGTAGTACGGGTCTGGGTAACAATCAGCCCCAGCATTTT.

The chain carries TRBV5-6 and TRBJ1-3, with D hard to call. CDR1 and CDR2 from the germline V gene are SGHDT and YYEEEE. The V and J ends lost 2 bases and 4 bases respectively, with 16 bases between them. The CDR3 is 16 amino acids. CDR3 protein: CASSLGGIRFGNTIYF. Here the CDR3 DNA reads TGTGCCAGCAGCTTAGGCGGGATCAGGTTCGGAAACACCATATATTTT.

This clone was recorded once. The chain uses TRBV15 and TRBJ2-5, with TRBD2 identical over 8 bases. V dropped 2 bases and J dropped 2; count of bases not matched to a gene: 16. Looked up from germline, CDR1 is LNHNV and CDR2 is YYDKDF (reference sequence). CDR3 length equals 19 residues. CDR3 DNA: TGTGCCACCAGCAGACCTAAAGACCCAACCGGGACTAGACAAGAGACCCAGTACTTC. This translates into CATSRPKDPTGTRQETQYF.

The V call is TRBV19, the J call TRBJ2-3; 8 nucleotides agree with TRBD1. Germline V gives CDR1 LNHDA, CDR2 SQIVND (reference sequence). There are 15 residues in the CDR3. V lost 3 bases, J lost 0 bases, and 2 bases stayed unmatched. The CDR3 DNA reads as TGTGCCAGTAGTATCAGGACAGGGAGCACAGATACGCAGTATTTT. It specifies CASSIRTGSTDTQYF.

This rearrangement joins TRBV6-6 to TRBJ2-5; 9 bases match TRBD2. The J segment lost 4 bases and the V segment lost 7 bases, leaving 10 bases of the junction unmatched. Germline V gives CDR1 MNHNY, CDR2 SVGAGI (reference sequence). CDR3 size: 15 residues. CDR3 protein: CASTRGSGGRETQYF. The CDR3 region has the DNA TGTGCCAGCACGCGGGGTAGCGGGGGTCGAGAGACCCAGTACTTC.

In this sample, this clone turned up once. V gene TRBV28 combines with J gene TRBJ1-3; D call uncertain. The germline V and J ends were trimmed by 5 bases and 0 bases, with 11 bases remaining between them. The CDR3 covers 15 residues. Germline-derived CDR1 and CDR2 are MDHEN and SYDVKM. In nucleotides, the CDR3 is TGTGCCAGCAGTCTTCAGGCTCCCTCTGGAAACACCATATATTTT. This codes for CASSLQAPSGNTIYF.

The V gene is TRBV24-1, the J gene TRBJ1-5; 7 nucleotides match TRBD1. Trimming cost V 2 bases and J 0 bases; bases outside gene matches: 6. Per the germline V gene, CDR1 is KGHDR and CDR2 is SFDVKD. The CDR3 has 17 amino acids. Written as DNA, the CDR3 is TGTGCCACCAGTGATTCCGGGACAGCGATTAGCAATCAGCCCCAGCATTTT. This gives the protein CATSDSGTAISNQPQHF.

The chain is built from TRBV6-5 and TRBJ1-1; 7 bases match TRBD1. V shed 5 bases and J 4 bases; nucleotides not matched to a gene: 7. CDR1 and CDR2 from the germline V gene are MNHEY and SVGAGI. This CDR3 is built from 14 residues. CDR3 nucleotides: TGTGCCAGCAGTACGGGACAGCGGTTCACTGAAGCTTTCTTT. Its protein is CASSTGQRFTEAFF.